This TCR beta chain was profiled in a study of shared clonotypes between healthy human individuals. The overall study: Three CD4 naive, three CD4 memory, two CD8 naive and one CD8 memory plate were used per donor. Study-wide findings and caveats: Among non-shared clonotypes, generation probabilities were lower than among those shared by all four donors. Naive CD4 clonotypes overlapped across a handful of donors at approximately 5%.

Details on this clone: As yet, its antigen is unknown.

The CDR3 runs to 14 residues. CDR1 and CDR2 from the germline V gene are SGHNT and YYREEE (reference sequence). V was shortened by 4 bases and J by 8 bases, with 15 bases between the two germline ends. Using immunoSEQ multiplex PCR, the repertoire was profiled, and TCRdb retains in-frame clones only, with some absent. The profile shows some 790,000 clones, around 77% of them singletons. V usage is TRBV5-4 and J usage is TRBJ1-4; D call uncertain. Source material: memory CD4+ T cells sorted from blood. Subset noted: CD45RA-negative fraction. The sequence was collected from a woman aged 25 to 45 in good health. CDR3: CASSPGIDREKLFF. The DNA for the CDR3 is TGTGCCAGCAGCCCCGGGATTGATCGGGAAAAACTGTTTTTT.